The clone carrying this T cell receptor beta chain was seen just once. Its specificity is unknown. The record originates from a study of cytomegalovirus exposure and HLA in healthy donors. The PCR ran on 60 Vbeta and 13 Jbeta primers. Sequencing used immunoSEQ multiplex PCR; TCRdb keeps in-frame clones, though not all of them. This sample has 100,000 or so clones, with over 70% found just once. Donors showed nominal health when sampled, although they likely had unrecorded immune exposures. Overall study findings and caveats: TCR beta V- and J-gene trimming, according to a later analysis, was linked to a missense DCLRE1C variant. No immune exposure information besides CMV serostatus was available. Later analysis showed most CMV-associated TCR beta chains appearing HLA-restricted.

The CDR3 sequence is 15 residues long. Germline CDR1 reads MDHEN; CDR2 reads SYDVKM. The V end lost 2 bases, the J end lost 6 bases, and 14 bases lay between the germline ends. The source material was PBMCs. The sequence was collected from a man aged 50 to 59 in good health and CMV-seronegative. The chain couples TRBV28 to TRBJ2-1; TRBD1 is a possible D gene (5 bases). In nucleotides, the CDR3 is TGTGCCAGCAGTTTAGGCCTTCGACAGCGCAATGAGCAGTTCTTC. This translates into CASSLGLRQRNEQFF.